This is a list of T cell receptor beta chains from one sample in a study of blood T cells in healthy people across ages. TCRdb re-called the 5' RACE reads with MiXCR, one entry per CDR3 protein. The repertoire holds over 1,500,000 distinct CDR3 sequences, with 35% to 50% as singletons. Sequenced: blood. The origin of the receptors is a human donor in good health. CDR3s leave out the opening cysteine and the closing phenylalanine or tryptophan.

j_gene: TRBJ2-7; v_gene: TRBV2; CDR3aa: ASSTIRDSAGEQY
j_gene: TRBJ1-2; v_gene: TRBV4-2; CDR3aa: ASSQDLDPLGYGYT
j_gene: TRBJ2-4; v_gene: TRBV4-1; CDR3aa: ASSQAGKNEQY
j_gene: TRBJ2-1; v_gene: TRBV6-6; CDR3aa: ASSPPNYNEQF
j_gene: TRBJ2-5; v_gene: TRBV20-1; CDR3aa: SGGAGGVLKTQY
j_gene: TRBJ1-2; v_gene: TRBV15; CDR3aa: ATSRTPGQVFGYT
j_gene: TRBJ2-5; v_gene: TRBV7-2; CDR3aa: ASNPNTGFETQY
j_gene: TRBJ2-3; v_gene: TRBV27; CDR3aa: ASSSAPDTRY
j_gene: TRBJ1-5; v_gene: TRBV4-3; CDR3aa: ASRPGAYSNQPQH
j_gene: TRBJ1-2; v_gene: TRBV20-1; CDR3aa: SARDGAPGGYGYT
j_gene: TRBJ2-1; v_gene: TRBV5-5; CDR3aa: ASSLDVAYNEQF
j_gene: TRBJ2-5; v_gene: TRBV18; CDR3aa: ASSPLQETQY
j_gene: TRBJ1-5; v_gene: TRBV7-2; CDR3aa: ASSPYQGTLPRH
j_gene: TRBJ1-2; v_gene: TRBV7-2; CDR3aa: ASSLLSGLANYGYT
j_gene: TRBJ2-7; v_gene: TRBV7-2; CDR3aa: ASSLRTSGGVPSYEQY
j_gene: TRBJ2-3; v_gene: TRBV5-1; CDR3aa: ASSPGPQGAGDTQY
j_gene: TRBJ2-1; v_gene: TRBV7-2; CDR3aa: ASSFYVEQF